This TCR beta chain derives from a study of blood T cell repertoires in COVID-19. Study context: Sources were T cells, B-cell-depleted T cells, or PBMCs; the material itself was cDNA or gDNA.

A word on this clone: Different DNA sequences within this sample yield the same CDR3.

Original data processing: Nucleated cell number was recorded as an estimate derived from reference gene primer amplification. The method was immunoSEQ multiplex PCR; TCRdb's version includes in-frame clones alone and lacks a portion of them. The V and J calls and clone size were taken over from that table, and D and trimming were inferred from the DNA. The data show roughly 170,000 clones, approximately 85% seen once. V lost 6 bases to trimming and J lost 3 bases; unmatched junction nucleotides: 9. The germline CDR1 and CDR2 sequences are MGHDK and SYGVNS. The CDR3 totals 15 residues. This rearrangement joins TRBV25-1 to TRBJ2-7; 9 bases agree with TRBD1. The TCR was taken from a man aged 60 to 69 who had recovered from COVID-19. Sequencing was done on a sample of peripheral blood. The CDR3 nucleotides are TGTGCCAGCAGCGACTCGGGACAGGGCCGCTACGAGCAGTACTTC. This encodes CASSDSGQGRYEQYF.